Listed below are T cell receptor beta chains from one sample, sequenced in a study of cytomegalovirus exposure and HLA in healthy donors. Only in-frame clones appear in the TCRdb table, and some are missing; sequencing was by immunoSEQ multiplex PCR. Of some 130,000 clones detected, about 82% appear once; the ten largest clones hold more than 4.5%. What was sequenced was PBMCs. These receptors came from a man aged 25-45 years in good health. Both conserved end residues are part of each CDR3. Each record gives: CDR3 DNA, CDR3 protein, V gene, clone size, D gene, J gene. D genes are given only for firm matches. Clone size is not always given. Where it is, it says once, few, many or a class for expanded clones.

TGTGCCAGCTCACCAGACAACTGGGGCAATCAGCCCCAGCATTTT	CASSPDNWGNQPQHF	TRBV18	.	.	TRBJ1-5
TGTGCCTGGAATCTAGCGGGACCGTACAATGAGCAGTTCTTC	CAWNLAGPYNEQFF	TRBV30	few	TRBD2	TRBJ2-1
TGCGCCAGCAGCATGGACAGGGGGAAGTACAATGAGCAGTTCTTC	CASSMDRGKYNEQFF	TRBV5-1	.	TRBD1	TRBJ2-1
TGTGCCAGCAGTTTTCGGGGAGGATGGGGCTACACCTTC	CASSFRGGWGYTF	TRBV28	.	.	TRBJ1-2
TGTGCCAGCAGTTACGGGGGGACTAGCGGGAGTTACGAGCAGTACTTC	CASSYGGTSGSYEQYF	TRBV6-5	.	TRBD2	TRBJ2-7
TGTGCCAGCAGCTTGGGCAGCTTCAGTGGTGGGACAGAAAACTATGGCTACACCTTC	CASSLGSFSGGTENYGYTF	TRBV5-4	few	TRBD1	TRBJ1-2
TGTGCCACCAGCAGAGACAGGGGAGAGACCCAGTACTTC	CATSRDRGETQYF	TRBV15	.	.	TRBJ2-5
TGTGCCAGCAGGGGAGCGGCAGTGCCTTCCTACGAGCAGTACTTC	CASRGAAVPSYEQYF	TRBV6-1	.	.	TRBJ2-7
TGTGCCAGCAGCTTAGTGGTCGAGCAGTACTTC	CASSLVVEQYF	TRBV11-2	few	.	TRBJ2-7
TGTGCCAGCAGCTTCCCACCACCCCGGGAGCGGTACAATGAGCAGTTCTTC	CASSFPPPRERYNEQFF	TRBV7-9	.	.	TRBJ2-1
TGTGCCAGCAGCTTAGGGGGGCTCACGGTTTACGAGCAGTACTTC	CASSLGGLTVYEQYF	TRBV7-9	.	.	TRBJ2-7
TGCGCCAGCAGCTTGAAGTCATTGGAGGATACGCAGTATTTT	CASSLKSLEDTQYF	TRBV5-1	.	.	TRBJ2-3
TGTGCCAGCAGTTTAGCTCCGGGCTATGGCTACACCTTC	CASSLAPGYGYTF	TRBV27	once	.	TRBJ1-2
TGTGCCAGCACTTACCTGGCGGGCAATGAGCAGTTCTTC	CASTYLAGNEQFF	TRBV27	.	.	TRBJ2-1
TGTGCCAGCAGCACACGGACTCTAGCTTCTTTGGATGAGCAGTTCTTC	CASSTRTLASLDEQFF	TRBV7-9	.	.	TRBJ2-1
TGTGCCAGCAGCCCGACTAGCGGGAGCAATGAGCAGTTCTTC	CASSPTSGSNEQFF	TRBV9	.	TRBD2	TRBJ2-1
TGCGCCAGCAGCCCGGGGGGTTCGAACACTGAAGCTTTCTTT	CASSPGGSNTEAFF	TRBV5-1	.	.	TRBJ1-1